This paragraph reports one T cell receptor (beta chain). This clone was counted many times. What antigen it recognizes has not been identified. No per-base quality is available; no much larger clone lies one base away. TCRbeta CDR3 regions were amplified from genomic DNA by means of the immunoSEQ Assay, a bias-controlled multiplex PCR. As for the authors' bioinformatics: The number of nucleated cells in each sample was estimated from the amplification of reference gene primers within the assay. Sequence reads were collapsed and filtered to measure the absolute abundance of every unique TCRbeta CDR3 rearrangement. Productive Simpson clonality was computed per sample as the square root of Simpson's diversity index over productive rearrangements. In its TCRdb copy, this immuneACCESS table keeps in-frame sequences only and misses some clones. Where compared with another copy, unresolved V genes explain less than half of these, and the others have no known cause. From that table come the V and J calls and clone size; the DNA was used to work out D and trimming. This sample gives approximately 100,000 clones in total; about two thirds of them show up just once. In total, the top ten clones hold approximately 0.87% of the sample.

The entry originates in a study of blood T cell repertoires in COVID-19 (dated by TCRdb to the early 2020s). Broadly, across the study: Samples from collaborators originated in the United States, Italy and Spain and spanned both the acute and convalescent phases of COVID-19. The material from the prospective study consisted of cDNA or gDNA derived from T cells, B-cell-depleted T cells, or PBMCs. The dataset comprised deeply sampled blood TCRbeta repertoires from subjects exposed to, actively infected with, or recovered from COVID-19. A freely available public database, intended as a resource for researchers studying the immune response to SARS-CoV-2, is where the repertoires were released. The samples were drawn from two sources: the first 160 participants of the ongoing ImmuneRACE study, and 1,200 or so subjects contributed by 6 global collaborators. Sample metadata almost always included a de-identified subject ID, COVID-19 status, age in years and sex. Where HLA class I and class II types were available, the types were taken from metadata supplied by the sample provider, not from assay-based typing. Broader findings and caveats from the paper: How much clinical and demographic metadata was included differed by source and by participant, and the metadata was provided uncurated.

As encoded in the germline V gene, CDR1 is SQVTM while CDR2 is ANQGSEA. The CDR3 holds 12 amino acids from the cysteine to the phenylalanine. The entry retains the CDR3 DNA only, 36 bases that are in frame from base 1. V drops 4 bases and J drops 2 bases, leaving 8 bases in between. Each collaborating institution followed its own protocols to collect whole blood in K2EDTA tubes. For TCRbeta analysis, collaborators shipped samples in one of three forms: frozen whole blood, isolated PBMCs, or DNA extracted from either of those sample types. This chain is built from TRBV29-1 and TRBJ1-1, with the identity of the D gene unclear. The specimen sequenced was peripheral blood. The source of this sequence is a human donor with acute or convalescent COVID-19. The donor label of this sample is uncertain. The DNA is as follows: TGCAGCGTTGGAGGATTTAACACTGAAGCTTTCTTT. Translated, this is CSVGGFNTEAFF.